Below, 11 T cell receptor beta chains from the same sample are listed, as sequenced in a study of T cell changes during pregnancy in multiple sclerosis. Clones were read by immunoSEQ multiplex PCR, and TCRdb kept only the in-frame ones, dropping some. The sample holds 50,000 or so clones, around 92% seen once. The sequenced sample was peripheral blood, obtained in the third trimester of pregnancy. Receptors were obtained from a female donor with multiple sclerosis, enrolled in a pregnancy study.

The chain links TRBV19 to TRBJ1-1; D not certain. This CDR3 spans 14 amino acids. V was cut by 5 bases and J by 1 base, with 11 bases left in between. Germline CDR1 is LNHDA and CDR2 is SQIVND (reference sequence). The CDR3: CASSPEGSNTEAFF. Written as DNA, the CDR3 is TGTGCCAGTAGTCCCGAGGGATCGAACACTGAAGCTTTCTTT.

This rearrangement joins TRBV5-4 to TRBJ1-3; D possibly corresponds to TRBD1 (5 bases). V lost 1 base, J lost 8 bases, and 16 bases lay in between. CDR1 SGHNT and CDR2 YYREEE come from the germline V gene (reference sequence). CDR3 length: 15 amino acids. CDR3 amino acids: CASSLPPGLSDTIYF. In DNA form, the CDR3 reads TGTGCCAGCAGCTTGCCCCCAGGGCTTTCGGACACCATATATTTT.

CDR3 DNA sequence: TGTGCCAGCTCACCATCGTCCATCAGTATAGAGACCCAGTACTTC. It yields the protein CASSPSSISIETQYF. This chain uses TRBV18 with TRBJ2-5; D gene unclear. V lost 2 bases and J 4 bases, leaving 14 bases between the germline ends. From germline, CDR1 is KGHSH and CDR2 LQKENI. CDR3 length: 15 amino acids.

The chain uses TRBV15 and TRBJ2-5, with D unclear. V was shortened by 0 bases and J by 5 bases, with 10 bases between the two germline ends. Germline lookup yields CDR1 LNHNV and CDR2 YYDKDF (reference sequence). The CDR3 is 14 residues long. CDR3: CATSRDAEKETQYF. For the CDR3, the DNA is TGTGCCACCAGCAGAGATGCAGAAAAGGAGACCCAGTACTTC.

A single count supports this clone. In DNA, the CDR3 is TGTGCCAGCAGCTCGGGAGGGGGCAAAAACATTCAGTACTTC. This sequence encodes CASSSGGGKNIQYF. The chain recombines TRBV13 with TRBJ2-4; 8 bases map to TRBD2. The germline V gene encodes CDR1 PRHDT and CDR2 FYEKMQ (reference sequence). The CDR3 is made up of 14 amino acids. J lost 3 bases, V lost 4 bases, and 2 bases had no gene match.

The rearrangement uses TRBV28 and TRBJ2-5, with TRBD1 matching over 9 bases. Per the germline V gene, CDR1 is MDHEN and CDR2 is SYDVKM. After removal of 10 bases from V and 2 bases from J, the junction contained 8 bases not matched to a gene. The CDR3 is 14 residues long. This chain's CDR3 is CATSTGGPQETQYF. CDR3 DNA: TGTGCCACCTCTACAGGGGGCCCTCAAGAGACCCAGTACTTC.

The rearrangement links TRBV4-2 to TRBJ2-5, with 12 bases that match TRBD2. CDR1 and CDR2 (germline): LGHNA, YNFKEQ. The CDR3 has 17 residues. Trimming took 5 bases from V and 4 from J; bases not matched to a gene: 11. The CDR3 sequence: CASSVELAGGPGETQYF. In DNA, the CDR3 is TGTGCCAGCAGCGTCGAGCTAGCGGGAGGGCCGGGAGAGACCCAGTACTTC.

This sequence joins TRBV30 and TRBJ2-2, with D possibly being TRBD1 (6 bases). The CDR3 runs to 13 residues. Germline V lookup: CDR1 GTSNPN, CDR2 SVGIG (reference sequence). The V and J ends lost 3 bases and 1 base respectively, with 6 bases between them. Written as DNA, the CDR3 is TGTGCCTGGAGAGGGGGGAACACCGGGGAGCTGTTTTTT. Its protein is CAWRGGNTGELFF. Together with reference TRBV30 and TRBJ2-2, the CDR3 gives the full variable domain: SQTIHQWPATLVQPVGSPLSLECTVEGTSNPNLYWYRQAAGRGLQLLFYSVGIGQISSEVPQNLSASRPQDRQFILSSKKLLLSDSGFYLCAWRGGNTGELFFGEGSRLTVL.

The CDR3: CASSVGARSYEAFF. The CDR3 bases are TGTGCCAGTAGTGTAGGTGCCCGGTCGTATGAAGCTTTCTTT. The chain links TRBV19 to TRBJ1-1; D is ambiguous. This CDR3 has 14 residues. Per the germline V gene, CDR1 is LNHDA and CDR2 is SQIVND (reference sequence). Trimming pared 5 bases from V and 7 bases from J, leaving 17 bases between.

The chain combines TRBV7-8 with TRBJ2-1; TRBD2 aligns across 10 bases. The germline gives CDR1 SGHVS, CDR2 FQNEAQ. Unmatched junction bases numbered 13, after V lost 5 bases and J lost 0 bases. The CDR3 consists of 19 residues. The CDR3 DNA is TGTGCCAGCAGCCAACTAAAAGCGGGAGGGCCCCGCTCCTACAATGAGCAGTTCTTC. Protein sequence: CASSQLKAGGPRSYNEQFF.

The rearrangement links TRBV29-1 to TRBJ2-2; 10 bases map to TRBD1. Trimming removed 7 bases from V and 0 bases from J; junction bases left unmatched: 5. The CDR3 loop spans 15 amino acids. CDR1 is SQVTM, CDR2 ANQGSEA, per germline. CDR3 amino acids: CSARTGGSNTGELFF. The CDR3 DNA follows: TGCAGCGCTCGGACAGGGGGATCGAACACCGGGGAGCTGTTTTTT.